One sample yielded the 15 T cell receptor beta chains listed below, sequenced in a study of cytotoxic CD8 clonotypes in ibrutinib-treated CLL. Using immunoSEQ multiplex PCR, the repertoire was profiled, and TCRdb retains in-frame clones only, with some absent. The top ten hold over 10% of the sample, which has 150,000 to 250,000 clones, approximately 72% seen once. The sample here was PBMCs, taken after 24 months of ibrutinib treatment. All receptors come from a human donor with chronic lymphocytic leukemia.

V and J are TRBV7-6 and TRBJ2-7, with TRBD2 identical over 9 bases. The CDR3 totals 17 residues. From germline, CDR1 is SGHVS and CDR2 FNYEAQ. The J segment lost 7 bases and the V segment lost 3 bases, leaving 16 bases of the junction unmatched. The CDR3 here is CASSLNLAGTSGGEQYF. In DNA, the CDR3 is TGTGCCAGCAGCTTGAATCTAGCGGGGACCTCCGGGGGGGAGCAGTACTTC.

This sequence joins TRBV19 and TRBJ1-2, with TRBD1 matching 7 bases. Germline CDR1 is LNHDA and CDR2 is SQIVND (reference sequence). The CDR3 runs 17 residues. Losses at the gene ends were 4 bases for V and 5 bases for J; bases not matched to a gene: 16. The CDR3 bases are TGTGCCAGTAGTAAAACCGGGACAATCTCAGGGGGTTATGGCTACACCTTC. It encodes CASSKTGTISGGYGYTF. Full variable domain (missing parts from reference TRBV19 and TRBJ1-2): DGGITQSPKYLFRKEGQNVTLSCEQNLNHDAMYWYRQDPGQGLRLIYYSQIVNDFQKGDIAEGYSVSREKKESFPLTVTSAQKNPTAFYLCASSKTGTISGGYGYTFGSGTRLTVV.

This chain joins TRBV18 and TRBJ2-7; TRBD2 matches 7 bases. Trimming at V came to 2 bases and at J to 3 bases, leaving 7 bases not matched to a gene. The germline V gene has CDR1 KGHSH and CDR2 LQKENI. This CDR3 is 15 amino acids long. The DNA for the CDR3 is TGTGCCAGCTCACCAACCGGCGGGAGTCACTACGAGCAGTACTTC. Translation: CASSPTGGSHYEQYF.

Turning to this clone: Other DNA sequences of this sample code for an identical CDR3. The rearrangement links TRBV5-4 to TRBJ2-7; D is uncertain. The CDR3 has 12 residues. CDR1 and CDR2 (germline): SGHNT, YYREEE (reference sequence). V lost 4 bases and J 0 bases, leaving 5 bases between the germline ends. Written as DNA, the CDR3 is TGTGCCAGCAGCCGTGACTCCTACGAGCAGTACTTC. Its protein product is CASSRDSYEQYF.

This clone was detected once. The chain is built from TRBV4-2 and TRBJ2-2, with 7 bases aligning to TRBD2. Germline V gives CDR1 LGHNA, CDR2 YNFKEQ. The CDR3 is 15 amino acids. With V trimmed by 4 bases and J by 7 bases, 9 bases remained unmatched. CDR3 nucleotides: TGTGCCAGCAGCCCCGCCGCGGGAGTTGTCGGGGAGCTGTTTTTT. Translating it yields CASSPAAGVVGELFF.

The chain carries TRBV4-1 and TRBJ2-3, with 13 bases matching TRBD2. This CDR3 contains 21 residues. J lost 0 bases, V lost 1 base, and 13 bases had no gene match. CDR1 MGHRA and CDR2 YSYEKL come from the germline V gene. The CDR3 DNA reads TGCGCCAGCAGCCAAGCCACTATAGGGGGACTAGCGGGAAGAAGCACAGATACGCAGTATTTT. Residues: CASSQATIGGLAGRSTDTQYF.

V is TRBV10-3 and J is TRBJ1-2; D may be TRBD1 (6 bases). CDR3 length equals 15 residues. Deletions cut 2 bases from V and 4 bases from J, with 14 bases between. Germline V gives CDR1 ENHRY, CDR2 SYGVKD. The CDR3 here is CAISEETTGLYGYTF. DNA of the CDR3: TGTGCCATCAGTGAGGAAACCACAGGGCTCTATGGCTACACCTTC.

This rearrangement joins TRBV5-6 to TRBJ2-1; 7 bases map to TRBD2. Looked up from germline, CDR1 is SGHDT and CDR2 is YYEEEE. After removal of 1 base from V and 4 bases from J, the junction contained 8 bases not matched to a gene. This CDR3 has 16 amino acids. The CDR3 nucleotides read TGTGCCAGCAGCTTGATTCCTAGCGGAGATTACAATGAGCAGTTCTTC. Encoded protein: CASSLIPSGDYNEQFF.

V gene TRBV7-2 combines with J gene TRBJ1-1; tentative D call: TRBD1 (6 bases). Germline CDR1 SGHTA, CDR2 FQGNSA. The V and J ends lost 5 bases and 2 bases respectively, with 15 bases between them. CDR3 length: 15 amino acids. As DNA, the CDR3 is TGTGCCAGCAGCCCACCTAGGGGGGTTAACACTGAAGCTTTCTTT. Its translation is CASSPPRGVNTEAFF.

This chain connects TRBV5-1 to TRBJ2-7, with TRBD1 matching 8 bases. Germline V lookup: CDR1 SGHRS, CDR2 YFSETQ. The trim removed 4 bases at V and 4 bases at J, leaving 16 bases unmatched. This CDR3 has 17 residues. The CDR3: CASSLATGTGFYYEQYF. As DNA, the CDR3 is TGCGCCAGCAGCCTGGCCACCGGGACAGGATTTTATTACGAGCAGTACTTC.

J is TRBJ2-1 and V is TRBV6-1; D is perhaps TRBD1 or TRBD2 (6 bases each). The CDR3 length is 15 residues. Trimming took 6 bases from V and 3 from J, leaving 15 bases between them. CDR1 is MNHNS and CDR2 is SASEGT in the germline V gene. The CDR3 DNA reads TGTGCCAGCAGGGGGACTGGGGGACACTACAATGAGCAGTTCTTC. This translates into CASRGTGGHYNEQFF.

The chain combines TRBV5-4 with TRBJ2-1; D not resolved. CDR3 length: 11 residues. CDR1 is SGHNT, CDR2 YYREEE, per germline (reference sequence). V shed 3 bases and J shed 10 bases, with 8 bases lying between them. For the CDR3, the DNA is TGTGCCAGCAGCTCGACTGGGGAGCAGTTCTTC. As protein: CASSSTGEQFF.

The V call is TRBV7-6, the J call TRBJ2-1, with 9 bases that match TRBD1. The CDR3 consists of 15 residues. Germline loops: CDR1 SGHVS, CDR2 FNYEAQ. V lost 5 bases, J lost 8 bases, and 10 bases stayed unmatched. This CDR3 reads CASSIFNRDRDEQFF. The CDR3 DNA is TGTGCCAGCAGCATTTTCAACCGGGACAGGGATGAGCAGTTCTTC.

The chain uses TRBV7-3 and TRBJ1-3, with D unclear. Trimming shortened V by 5 bases and J by 3 bases, and 8 bases separated the two germline ends. This CDR3 comprises 13 residues. Germline V lookup: CDR1 SGHTA, CDR2 FQGTGA. This CDR3 reads CASSPQGGNTIYF. Here the CDR3 DNA reads TGTGCCAGCAGCCCCCAAGGTGGAAACACCATATATTTT.

CDR3 in DNA: TGCGCCAGCAGCTTGACGGTAGCGGGGCTCACAGATACGCAGTATTTT. This sequence encodes CASSLTVAGLTDTQYF. The chain uses TRBV5-1 and TRBJ2-3; TRBD2 matches at 8 bases. Germline assignment: CDR1 SGHRS and CDR2 YFSETQ. V dropped 1 base and J dropped 2; count of bases not matched to a gene: 6. The CDR3 extends over 16 amino acids.